Listed here are 8 T cell receptor beta chains from one sample, sequenced in a study of Graves' ophthalmopathy and Graves' hyperthyroidism. The TCR beta CDR3 regions underwent amplification from RNA transcripts. Second-round multiplex PCR came after first-round RT-PCR with HTBI primers. TCRdb reprocessed the multiplex PCR reads with MiXCR, giving one entry per CDR3 protein. Of around 1,200,000 distinct CDR3 sequences listed, about 38% are singletons. Sequencing used peripheral blood or thyroid tissue (not recorded which). These TCRs come from an adult man with Graves' hyperthyroidism.

CDR3 sequence reads: CATSKLRRGRSNQPQHF. The CDR3 DNA reads TGTGCCACCAGCAAACTCAGACGGGGTCGGAGCAATCAGCCCCAGCATTTT. V is TRBV15 and J is TRBJ1-5; unclear D gene. This CDR3 has 17 amino acids. Germline CDR1 reads LNHNV; CDR2 reads YYDKDF (reference sequence). V lost 4 bases to trimming and J lost 1 base, with 17 bases between them. Full variable domain (rest looked up from reference TRBV15 and TRBJ1-5): DAMVIQNPRYQVTQFGKPVTLSCSQTLNHNVMYWYQQKSSQAPKLLFHYYDKDFNNEADTPDNFQSRRPNTSFCFLDIRSPGLGDTAMYLCATSKLRRGRSNQPQHFGDGTRLSIL.

The CDR3 here is CAISEGPYNEQFF. In nucleotides, the CDR3 is TGTGCCATCAGTGAAGGACCCTACAATGAGCAGTTCTTC. The rearrangement joins TRBV10-3 to TRBJ2-1, with D uncertain. CDR1 and CDR2 from the germline V gene are ENHRY and SYGVKD. The CDR3 is 13 residues long. V lost 3 bases, J lost 2 bases, and 5 bases lay in between.

The chain couples TRBV6-5 to TRBJ2-2; maybe TRBD1 (6 bases). Germline-derived CDR1 and CDR2 are MNHEY and SVGAGI. CDR3 size: 15 residues. V was pared by 0 bases and J by 9 bases, with 14 bases between. This chain's CDR3 is CASSYSIHQGWELFF. CDR3 sequence (DNA): TGTGCCAGCAGTTACTCGATACATCAGGGGTGGGAGCTGTTTTTT.

V usage is TRBV19 and J usage is TRBJ2-2, with a tentative D call TRBD1 (6 bases). With 3 bases removed from V and 6 bases from J, the gap between germline ends came to 20 bases. The CDR3 is made up of 17 amino acids. Per germline, CDR1 LNHDA and CDR2 SQIVND (reference sequence). The DNA of the CDR3 is TGTGCCAGTAGTATTACGACAGGCTCCGCTTCCGCCGGGGAGCTGTTTTTT. This translates into CASSITTGSASAGELFF.

In its sample, this clonotype was seen a few times. The chain is built from TRBV10-3 and TRBJ2-7; 12 nucleotides align to TRBD1. The CDR3 contains 14 residues. Germline CDR1 reads ENHRY; CDR2 reads SYGVKD. V shed 3 bases, J shed 6 bases, and the junction held 3 bases outside the gene matches. Here the CDR3 reads CAISDRGQGAEQYF. The CDR3 nucleotides read TGTGCCATCAGTGATAGGGGACAGGGGGCCGAGCAGTACTTC.

This clonotype was observed at least ten times. The chain carries TRBV2 and TRBJ1-1; D is uncertain. Germline loops: CDR1 SNHLY, CDR2 FYNNEI. Trimming removed 2 bases from V and 2 bases from J, with 9 bases in between. This CDR3 region has 14 residues. CDR3 DNA sequence: TGTGCCAGCAGTGAAACGGACCCTAACACTGAAGCTTTCTTT. Amino acid sequence: CASSETDPNTEAFF.

A few counts support this clonotype. This chain links TRBV11-2 with TRBJ1-2; a possible D gene is TRBD1 (5 bases). The CDR3 is 16 amino acids. Between the trimmed V and J ends, which lost 5 bases and 2 bases, there was a span of 18 bases. CDR1 and CDR2 (germline): SGHAT, FQNNGV. The CDR3 protein is CASSPSAAGWNYGYTF. In DNA form, the CDR3 reads TGTGCCAGCAGCCCCAGCGCAGCAGGGTGGAACTATGGCTACACCTTC.

This sequence joins TRBV10-3 and TRBJ1-6; no definite D call. The germline gives CDR1 ENHRY, CDR2 SYGVKD. The CDR3 length is 14 residues. Trimming took off 10 bases at V and 14 bases at J, with 24 bases between the two ends. The chain's CDR3 is CATVKVVGEFTLHF. For the CDR3, the DNA is TGTGCCACCGTAAAGGTAGTAGGAGAATTCACCCTCCACTTT.